Listed here are 29 T cell receptor beta chains from one sample, sequenced in a study of blood T cell repertoires in COVID-19. TCRdb's table, derived via immunoSEQ multiplex PCR, lists solely in-frame clones and lacks some. The data hold about 59,000 clones, with roughly 80% observed a single time. The sample consisted of peripheral blood. The source of these receptors is a human donor in a cohort sampled during active COVID-19.

This clone was counted between two and nine times. The chain uses TRBV12-3 or TRBV12-4 and TRBJ1-2; maybe TRBD1 (6 bases). This CDR3 has 13 residues. Trimming pared 3 bases from V and 4 bases from J, leaving 9 bases between. CDR3 loop: CASSFQGPYGYTF. The CDR3 DNA reads TGTGCCAGCAGTTTCCAGGGGCCCTATGGCTACACCTTC.

This clone has a single count. The chain links TRBV5-1 to TRBJ2-1; D perhaps matches TRBD2 (8 bases). The CDR3 contains 17 residues. V lost 4 bases and J 9 bases, leaving 26 bases between the germline ends. CDR1 and CDR2 from the germline V gene are SGHRS and YFSETQ. Here the CDR3 reads CASSAGTALAGRSEQFF. CDR3 coding DNA: TGCGCCAGCAGCGCAGGGACAGCCCTAGCGGGTCGGTCTGAGCAGTTCTTC.

This clone appeared a few times. The gene calls are TRBV2 and TRBJ2-7; the match to TRBD2 covers 13 bases. J lost 0 bases, V lost 9 bases, and 2 bases had no gene match. This CDR3 spans 14 amino acids. Germline lookup yields CDR1 SNHLY and CDR2 FYNNEI. The CDR3: CARGTSGNSYEQYF. CDR3 nucleotide sequence: TGTGCCAGGGGGACTAGCGGGAACTCCTACGAGCAGTACTTC.

The chain carries TRBV7-2 and TRBJ1-2, with a weak D call TRBD1 (6 bases). The CDR3 is 16 residues long. Germline V gene lookup returns CDR1 SGHTA and CDR2 FQGNSA. Trimming left V 6 bases short and J 6 bases short, with 23 bases between. The CDR3 DNA follows: TGTGCCAGCAGTCCAGGGGCCCAGGGAGTAGTAAATGGCTACACCTTC. It translates to CASSPGAQGVVNGYTF.

The CDR3 DNA follows: TGTGCCAGCTCTCGGGAAACTAGCGCCGCCTACGAGCAGTACTTC. Translated: CASSRETSAAYEQYF. The V gene is TRBV28, the J gene TRBJ2-7; 7 positions match TRBD2. The CDR3 is 15 amino acids. CDR1 MDHEN and CDR2 SYDVKM come from the germline V gene. J was trimmed by 2 bases and V by 8 bases; bases with no gene match: 12.

This clone was counted only a few times. The J gene is TRBJ2-2, the V gene TRBV5-1, with D possibly matching TRBD1 (6 bases). The CDR3 is made up of 14 amino acids. Germline lookup yields CDR1 SGHRS and CDR2 YFSETQ. Between the trimmed V and J ends, which lost 4 bases and 1 base, there was a span of 8 bases. The CDR3, as DNA: TGCGCCAGCAGCCCGGGACAGAACACCGGGGAGCTGTTTTTT. This sequence encodes CASSPGQNTGELFF. The whole variable domain, filled in from reference TRBV5-1 and TRBJ2-2, reads KAGVTQTPRYLIKTRGQQVTLSCSPISGHRSVSWYQQTPGQGLQFLFEYFSETQRNKGNFPGRFSGRQFSNSRSEMNVSTLELGDSALYLCASSPGQNTGELFFGEGSRLTVL.

The rearrangement links TRBV9 to TRBJ2-2; the D gene is possibly TRBD2 (5 bases). CDR1 is SGDLS, CDR2 YYNGEE, per germline. The CDR3 covers 16 residues. The V end lost 3 bases, the J end lost 1 base, and 13 bases lay between the germline ends. The CDR3 region has the DNA TGTGCCAGCAGCGCCCGGGGAGCGGAGAACACCGGGGAGCTGTTTTTT. Amino acids: CASSARGAENTGELFF.

A remark on this clone: This sample includes further DNA sequences coding for the same CDR3. V and J are TRBV7-3 and TRBJ2-5; D is perhaps TRBD1 (6 bases). The V end was cut by 3 bases, the J end by 5 bases, with 13 bases between. The germline V gene has CDR1 SGHTA and CDR2 FQGTGA. This CDR3 region has 14 residues. In DNA, the CDR3 is TGTGCCAGCAGCTTGTCGGGACAAGGGGAGACCCAGTACTTC. It translates to CASSLSGQGETQYF.

In DNA, the CDR3 is TGCGCCAGCAGTGAATTAGCGGGAACATTAGAGACCCAGTACTTC. Encoded protein: CASSELAGTLETQYF. J is TRBJ2-5 and V is TRBV10-1, with TRBD2 matching over 8 bases. Germline lookup yields CDR1 WNHNN and CDR2 SYGVQD (reference sequence). The CDR3 is made up of 15 amino acids. V lost 3 bases to trimming and J lost 4 bases; unmatched junction nucleotides: 7.

The chain recombines TRBV6-2 or TRBV6-3 with TRBJ2-7; TRBD2 agrees at 12 bases. Germline trimming cut 4 bases from V and 3 bases from J; bases unmatched to any gene: 7. Germline V gene lookup returns CDR1 MNHEY and CDR2 SVGEGT. The CDR3 extends over 16 amino acids. For the CDR3, the DNA is TGTGCCAGCAGTTCGACTAGCGGGAGCTATATCTACGAGCAGTACTTC. Translation: CASSSTSGSYIYEQYF.

The CDR3 here is CASSLAGYYEQYF. The DNA of the CDR3 is TGTGCCAGCAGTTTAGCGGGCTACTACGAGCAGTACTTC. J is TRBJ2-7 and V is TRBV12-3 or TRBV12-4; D remains ambiguous. This CDR3 is 13 amino acids long. Trimming shortened V by 0 bases and J by 3 bases, and 6 bases separated the two germline ends.

This sequence joins TRBV29-1 and TRBJ1-5; TRBD1 matches at 11 bases. CDR3 length equals 15 residues. CDR1 SQVTM and CDR2 ANQGSEA come from the germline V gene. Germline trimming cut 1 base from V and 4 bases from J; bases unmatched to any gene: 3. CDR3 sequence reads: CSVEVGTGGNQPQHF. CDR3 DNA: TGCAGCGTTGAAGTAGGGACAGGGGGAAATCAGCCCCAGCATTTT.

V and J are TRBV19 and TRBJ2-2; 13 bases are a match to TRBD2. Germline CDR1 and CDR2: LNHDA and SQIVND (reference sequence). The CDR3 runs to 21 residues. The J segment lost 6 bases and the V segment lost 11 bases, leaving 27 bases of the junction unmatched. The CDR3 DNA reads TGTGCCGACCTTATCGGCTGTATATCCATGCGGACTAGCGGGAGTGCCGGGGAGCTGTTTTTT. The encoded protein is CADLIGCISMRTSGSAGELFF. The full variable domain, rest sourced from reference TRBV19 and TRBJ2-2, is DGGITQSPKYLFRKEGQNVTLSCEQNLNHDAMYWYRQDPGQGLRLIYYSQIVNDFQKGDIAEGYSVSREKKESFPLTVTSAQKNPTAFYLCADLIGCISMRTSGSAGELFFGEGSRLTVL.

DNA for the CDR3: TGCAGCGTCCAAGGTTTGGTCGGGAAATCAGATACGCAGTATTTT. It yields the protein CSVQGLVGKSDTQYF. The chain uses TRBV29-1 and TRBJ2-3; perhaps TRBD2 as D (5 bases). The CDR3 is 15 amino acids. With 6 bases removed from V and 4 bases from J, the gap between germline ends came to 20 bases. CDR1 and CDR2 from the germline V gene are SQVTM and ANQGSEA.

This clone was recorded only once. This chain joins TRBV24-1 and TRBJ1-5; TRBD1 matches 7 bases. Trimming cost V 5 bases and J 0 bases; bases outside gene matches: 9. Germline V gene lookup returns CDR1 KGHDR and CDR2 SFDVKD. This CDR3 region has 17 residues. CDR3 sequence: CATSVIGTDYSNQPQHF. The CDR3 DNA follows: TGTGCCACCAGTGTAATCGGGACAGACTATAGCAATCAGCCCCAGCATTTT.

The chain links TRBV2 to TRBJ2-7; 11 nucleotides match TRBD2. Germline V lookup: CDR1 SNHLY, CDR2 FYNNEI. V lost 8 bases, J lost 2 bases, and 2 bases stayed unmatched. CDR3 length equals 13 residues. The CDR3 reads CASGTSGTYEQYF. The CDR3 region has the DNA TGTGCCAGCGGGACTAGCGGTACCTACGAGCAGTACTTC.

The chain is built from TRBV11-2 and TRBJ2-3; TRBD2 matches at 8 bases. The CDR3 covers 15 residues. The ends lost 5 bases at V and 1 base at J; junction bases unmatched: 5. Germline V CDR1 and CDR2: SGHAT, FQNNGV. CDR3 DNA sequence: TGTGCCAGCAGCCGGGAGGGGTTCCGCACAGATACGCAGTATTTT. It translates to CASSREGFRTDTQYF.

This chain uses TRBV20-1 with TRBJ2-5; 8 bases agree with TRBD2. Germline values: CDR1 DFQATT, CDR2 SNEGSKA (reference sequence). The CDR3 totals 15 residues. V lost 3 bases, J lost 7 bases, and 13 bases stayed unmatched. The CDR3: CSASAPGLGVGTQYF. In DNA form, the CDR3 reads TGCAGTGCTAGTGCTCCGGGACTAGGTGTGGGGACCCAGTACTTC.

This chain uses TRBV7-2 with TRBJ1-6; a weak D match, TRBD1 (5 bases). V was shortened by 3 bases and J by 11 bases, with 11 bases between the two germline ends. Germline V CDR1 and CDR2: SGHTA, FQGNSA. CDR3 size: 13 residues. The CDR3 loop reads CASSLDTLPPLHF. CDR3 nucleotide sequence: TGTGCCAGCAGCTTGGACACCCTTCCACCCCTCCACTTT.

V gene TRBV7-2 combines with J gene TRBJ2-7; 8 positions agree with TRBD1. After removal of 3 bases from V and 3 bases from J, the junction contained 1 base not matched to a gene. The CDR3 consists of 13 residues. CDR1 and CDR2 from the germline V gene are SGHTA and FQGNSA. In nucleotides, the CDR3 is TGTGCCAGCAGCTTCGGGACAGGCTACGAGCAGTACTTC. This encodes CASSFGTGYEQYF.

CDR3 DNA: TGTGCCACCAGTAAGGGGACAGGGATCTACGAGCAGTACTTC. It encodes CATSKGTGIYEQYF. This chain uses TRBV24-1 with TRBJ2-7, with 9 bases that match TRBD1. This CDR3 region has 14 residues. From germline, CDR1 is KGHDR and CDR2 SFDVKD. The junction had 5 bases not matched to a gene; V was cut back by 6 bases and J by 3 bases.

This chain links TRBV9 with TRBJ2-7, with TRBD2 as a possible D gene (6 bases). Germline lookup yields CDR1 SGDLS and CDR2 YYNGEE. The CDR3 is 14 amino acids. Between the trimmed V and J ends, which lost 3 bases and 1 base, there was a span of 11 bases. The CDR3 region is CASSARDASYEQYF. The CDR3 DNA is TGTGCCAGCAGCGCGCGGGACGCATCCTACGAGCAGTACTTC.

This clone was seen ten or more times. CDR3 bases: TGTGCCACCAGCAGAGATGGGGCGGGAGTGGTTGGCGGGGAGCTGTTTTTT. This gives the protein CATSRDGAGVVGGELFF. The chain recombines TRBV15 with TRBJ2-2; 7 nucleotides align to TRBD2. There are 17 residues in the CDR3. Unmatched junction bases numbered 11, after V lost 0 bases and J lost 7 bases. CDR1 and CDR2 from the germline V gene are LNHNV and YYDKDF (reference sequence).

J is TRBJ1-3 and V is TRBV28; D gene uncertain. Deletions cut 1 base from V and 8 bases from J, with 9 bases between. Germline V gene sequence: CDR1 MDHEN, CDR2 SYDVKM. This CDR3 comprises 13 residues. The CDR3 sequence is CASSLSPQDTIYF. The CDR3 nucleotides are TGTGCCAGCAGTTTATCCCCCCAGGACACCATATATTTT. The complete variable domain, with remaining parts taken from reference TRBV28 and TRBJ1-3, reads DVKVTQSSRYLVKRTGEKVFLECVQDMDHENMFWYRQDPGLGLRLIYFSYDVKMKEKGDIPEGYSVSREKKERFSLILESASTNQTSMYLCASSLSPQDTIYFGEGSWLTVV.

This sequence joins TRBV7-9 and TRBJ2-3; D is undetermined. Germline loops: CDR1 SEHNR, CDR2 FQNEAQ (reference sequence). Trimming took 3 bases from V and 4 from J, leaving 14 bases between them. CDR3 length: 15 amino acids. The CDR3 is CASSFLPQAPDTQYF. CDR3 nucleotide sequence: TGTGCCAGCAGCTTCCTCCCTCAAGCCCCAGATACGCAGTATTTT.

This chain connects TRBV4-1 to TRBJ2-3, with 7 bases matching TRBD2. The CDR3 spans 15 residues. Germline CDR1 reads MGHRA; CDR2 reads YSYEKL. After removal of 1 base from V and 4 bases from J, the junction contained 5 bases not matched to a gene. CDR3 coding DNA: TGCGCCAGCAGCCAAGGGACCCGGGGGGCAGATACGCAGTATTTT. Protein: CASSQGTRGADTQYF.

The chain recombines TRBV6-2 or TRBV6-3 with TRBJ2-2; TRBD2 matches at 11 bases. The CDR3 totals 16 residues. Germline V gives CDR1 MNHEY, CDR2 SVGEGT. Trimming at V came to 4 bases and at J to 5 bases, leaving 6 bases not matched to a gene. CDR3 loop: CASSFGRTSGTGELFF. The CDR3 region has the DNA TGTGCCAGCAGTTTTGGAAGGACTAGCGGGACCGGGGAGCTGTTTTTT.

The rearrangement links TRBV4-3 to TRBJ2-3, with 9 bases matching TRBD2. Per the germline V gene, CDR1 is LGHNA and CDR2 is YSLEER. This CDR3 comprises 16 residues. The ends lost 4 bases at V and 2 bases at J; junction bases unmatched: 7. DNA of the CDR3: TGCGCCAGCAGCCGTGGACTAGCGTCTTCCACAGATACGCAGTATTTT. Translation: CASSRGLASSTDTQYF.

V and J are TRBV7-2 and TRBJ1-1, with 8 nucleotides matching TRBD1. After removal of 1 base from V and 5 bases from J, the junction contained 9 bases not matched to a gene. CDR3 length equals 16 residues. Per the germline V gene, CDR1 is SGHTA and CDR2 is FQGNSA. The CDR3 DNA sequence: TGTGCCAGCAGCTTAGGGGCCACAGGGGGGTTGACTGAAGCTTTCTTT. Encoded protein: CASSLGATGGLTEAFF.